This T cell receptor (beta chain) comes out of a study of graft-versus-host responses after intestinal transplantation. In the study overall: Following induction with anti-thymocyte globulin, all recipients were given tacrolimus and steroids for three to four years.

Study conclusions and caveats: Association was observed between peak circulating GvH clone levels and early post-transplant HvG declines.

The CDR3 is 12 amino acids. Trimming pared 4 bases from V and 4 bases from J, leaving 8 bases between. The germline gives CDR1 SGHAT, CDR2 FQNNGV. About this clone itself: The antigen is undetermined.

Repertoires were generated with immunoSEQ multiplex PCR, while TCRdb's copy carries only in-frame clones and drops some. The sample has 70,000 to 95,000 clones; over 85% are singletons. This TCR derives from a human donor who was the organ donor for an intestinal transplant. The V and J genes are TRBV11-2 and TRBJ2-7; D is unresolved. The sample here was unstimulated CD8+ T cells sorted from spleen or lymph node cells, taken before transplant. CDR3 coding DNA: TGTGCCAGCAGCTCCCAAAATTACGAGCAGTACTTC. Translated, it gives CASSSQNYEQYF.